This T cell receptor (beta chain) derives from a study of shared clonotypes between healthy human individuals. Overall study findings and caveats: The generation probabilities recorded for non-shared clonotypes fell below those of clonotypes shared by all four donors.

Naive CD8 cells lacked CD45RO and underwent positive selection for CCR7, leaving out terminally differentiated effector memory CD45RA+ cells. With regard to this clone: Its antigen is unknown.

The method was immunoSEQ multiplex PCR; TCRdb's version includes in-frame clones alone and lacks a portion of them. Counted here are about 1.9 million clones, 93% occurring once; the ten biggest clones make up more than 1.5%. The CDR3 loop spans 17 amino acids. In germline, CDR1 is SGDLS, CDR2 YYNGEE. Trimming took 0 bases from V and 2 from J, leaving 17 bases between them. The rearrangement joins TRBV9 to TRBJ2-5; a weak D match, TRBD2 (5 bases). Sequenced: naive CD8+ T cells from PBMCs. This clonotype originated in a man younger than 35 in good health. Some clones in this sample may be carry-over from other donors' samples. This chain's CDR3 is CASSVGSVAGIQETQYF. CDR3 in DNA: TGTGCCAGCAGCGTAGGTTCCGTGGCGGGCATACAAGAGACCCAGTACTTC.